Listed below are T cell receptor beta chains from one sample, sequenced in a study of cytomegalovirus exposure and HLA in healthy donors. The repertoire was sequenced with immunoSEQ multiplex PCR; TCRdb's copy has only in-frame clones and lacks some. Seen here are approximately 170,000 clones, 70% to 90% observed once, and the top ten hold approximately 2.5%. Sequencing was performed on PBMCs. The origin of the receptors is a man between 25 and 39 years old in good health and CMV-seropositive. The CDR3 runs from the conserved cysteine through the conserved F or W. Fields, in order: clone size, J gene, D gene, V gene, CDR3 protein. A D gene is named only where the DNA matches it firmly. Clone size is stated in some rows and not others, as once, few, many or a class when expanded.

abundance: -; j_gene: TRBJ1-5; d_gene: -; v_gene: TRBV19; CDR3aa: CASSIYREGNQPQHF
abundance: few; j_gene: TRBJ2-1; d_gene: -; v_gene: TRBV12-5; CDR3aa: CASGMSSYNEQFF
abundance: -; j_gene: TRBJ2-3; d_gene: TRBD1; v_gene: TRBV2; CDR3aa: CASSGTGRTDTQYF
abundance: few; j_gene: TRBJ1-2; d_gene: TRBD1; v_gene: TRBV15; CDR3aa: CATSRGGQGAYKTF
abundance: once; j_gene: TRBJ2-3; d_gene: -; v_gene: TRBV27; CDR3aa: CASSLSGWDTQYF
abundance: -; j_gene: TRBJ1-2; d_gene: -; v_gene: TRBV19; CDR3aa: CASRSSYYGYTF
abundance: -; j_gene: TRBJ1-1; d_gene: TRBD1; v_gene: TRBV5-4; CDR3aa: CASSFQTGVGTEAFF
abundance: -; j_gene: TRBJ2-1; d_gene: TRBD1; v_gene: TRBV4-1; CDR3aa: CASSQPRDRPSYNEQFF
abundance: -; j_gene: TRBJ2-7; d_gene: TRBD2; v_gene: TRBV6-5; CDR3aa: CASGTSGRAHEQYF
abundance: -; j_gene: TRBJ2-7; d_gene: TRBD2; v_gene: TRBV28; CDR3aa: CAGSSGRSYEQYF
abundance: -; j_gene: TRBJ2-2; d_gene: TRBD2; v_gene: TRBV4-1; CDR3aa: CASSLLAANTGELFF
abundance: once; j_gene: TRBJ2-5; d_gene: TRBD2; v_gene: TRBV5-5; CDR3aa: CASSFTNWREGETQYF
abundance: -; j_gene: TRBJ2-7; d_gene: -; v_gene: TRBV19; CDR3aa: CASSSRGGSPYEQYF
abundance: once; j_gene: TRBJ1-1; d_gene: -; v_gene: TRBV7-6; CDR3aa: CASSPGGGGITEAFF
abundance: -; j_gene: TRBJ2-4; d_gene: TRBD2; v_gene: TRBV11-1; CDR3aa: CASSSGGTSGSGAKNIQYF
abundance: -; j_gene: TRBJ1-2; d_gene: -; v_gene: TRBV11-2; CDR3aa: CASSLVRRGANYGYTF
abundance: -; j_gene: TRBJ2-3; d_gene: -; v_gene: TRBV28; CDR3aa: CASSSPTGRQSTDTQYF
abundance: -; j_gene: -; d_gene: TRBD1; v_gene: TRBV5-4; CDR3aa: CASSQQGYEQYF
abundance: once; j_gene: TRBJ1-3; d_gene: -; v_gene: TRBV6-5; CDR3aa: CASSYSRTLGNTIYF
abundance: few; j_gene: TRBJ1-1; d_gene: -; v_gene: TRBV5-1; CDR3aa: CASSLGTANTEAFF
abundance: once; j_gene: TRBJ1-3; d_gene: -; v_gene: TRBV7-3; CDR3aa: CASSLMPGTGNTIYF
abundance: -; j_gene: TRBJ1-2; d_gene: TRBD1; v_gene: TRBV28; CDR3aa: CASSLRTGKGYGYTF
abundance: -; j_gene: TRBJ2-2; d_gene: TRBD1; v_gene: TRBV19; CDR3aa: CASSPRTGRTGELFF
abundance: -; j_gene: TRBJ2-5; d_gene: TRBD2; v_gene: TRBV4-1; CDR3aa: CASSQDEGGSRETQYF
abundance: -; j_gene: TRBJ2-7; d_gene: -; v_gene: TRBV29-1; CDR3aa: CSASGGYEQYF
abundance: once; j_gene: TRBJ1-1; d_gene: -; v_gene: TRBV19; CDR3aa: CASRTGLDGVTEAFF
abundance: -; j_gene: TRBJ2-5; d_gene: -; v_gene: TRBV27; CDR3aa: CASSFGGKETQYF
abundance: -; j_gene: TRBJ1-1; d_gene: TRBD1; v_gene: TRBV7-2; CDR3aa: CASSLDPQGVATEAFF
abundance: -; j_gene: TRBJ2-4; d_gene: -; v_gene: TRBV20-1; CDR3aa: CSALQLAGRYF
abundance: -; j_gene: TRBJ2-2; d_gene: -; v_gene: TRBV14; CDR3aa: CASSLRVGRTGELFF
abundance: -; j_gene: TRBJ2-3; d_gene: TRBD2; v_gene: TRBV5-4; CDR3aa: CASSKKREPTDTQYF
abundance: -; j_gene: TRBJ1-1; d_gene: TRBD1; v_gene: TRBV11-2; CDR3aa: CASSLAGTGLNTEAFF
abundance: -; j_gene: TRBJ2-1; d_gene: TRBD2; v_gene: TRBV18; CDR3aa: CASSPRTSGYNEQFF
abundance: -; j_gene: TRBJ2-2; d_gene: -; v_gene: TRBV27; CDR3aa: CASSLSRNTGELFF
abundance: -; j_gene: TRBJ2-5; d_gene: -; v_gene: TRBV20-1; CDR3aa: CSARGRETQYF
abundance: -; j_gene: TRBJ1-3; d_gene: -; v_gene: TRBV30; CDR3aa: CAWSGTFSGNTIYF
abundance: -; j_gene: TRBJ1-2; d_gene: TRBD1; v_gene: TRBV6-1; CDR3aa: CASRGTGRYGYTF
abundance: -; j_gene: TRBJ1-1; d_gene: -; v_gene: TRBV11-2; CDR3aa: CASSFRVNTEAFF
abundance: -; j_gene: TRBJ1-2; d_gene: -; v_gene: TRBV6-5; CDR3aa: CASRPTINYGYTF
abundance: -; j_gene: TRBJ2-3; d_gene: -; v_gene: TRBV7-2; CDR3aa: CASMGGQGTDTQYF
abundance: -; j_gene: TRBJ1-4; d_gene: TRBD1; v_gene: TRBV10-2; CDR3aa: CASREPTGGGEKLFF
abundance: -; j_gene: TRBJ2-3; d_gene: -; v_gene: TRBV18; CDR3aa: CASSIQSLTDTQYF
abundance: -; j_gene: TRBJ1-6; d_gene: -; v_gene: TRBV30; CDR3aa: CAWSVGGGSYNSPLHF
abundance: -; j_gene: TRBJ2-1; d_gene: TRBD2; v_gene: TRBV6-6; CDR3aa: CASRIAGVNYNEQFF